This TCR beta chain derives from a study of identical twins (TCRdb year 2016). Concerning the study at large: The study deep-sequenced TCR alpha and beta repertoires from monozygotic twins, unrelated adults of various ages and cord blood to test whether fetal clonotypes persist. To rule out contamination, replicate twin experiments were performed at different times with different library preparation protocols. General conclusions and limits of the study: Zero-insertion analyses could be partly confounded by invariant T cells such as MAIT and iNKT, although diverse VJ usage argued against such confounding for most clonotypes. In beta out-of-frame sequences, excess twin sharing was weaker, because having fewer shared sequences lowered the signal-to-noise ratio. In monozygotic twins, out-of-frame TCR alpha sharing was systematically underestimated by recombination models, although the models agreed with sharing between unrelated individuals. Compared with coincidental sharing between unrelated individuals, an excess of low generation-probability sequences was observed among out-of-frame TCR alpha sequences shared between twins. Abundant cord blood beta clonotypes had fewer insertions, young adult naive repertoires showed a similar but weaker trend, and memory repertoires showed no such trend. Because the same donors could not be followed over many years, the conclusions depended on cross-sectional statistical analysis.

Every donor in the study was a healthy Caucasian. Three unrelated non-twin adults were additionally sequenced: a male aged 18 to 29, a male aged 50 to 60 and a female aged 50 to 60. Miltenyi CD45RO+ enrichment and human naive T-cell isolation kits were used to isolate memory (CD45RO+) and naive T cells from PBMC. Comments on this clonotype: The target of this receptor is not known. No base quality values were provided; no much bigger clone lies one nucleotide off.

Libraries were made using 5' RACE. The sequencing machine was an Illumina HiSeq 2000. Template switching added a universal primer binding site, and the final cDNA carried a unique molecular identifier that allowed TCR cDNA molecules to be counted accurately. Specific primers in the conserved constant-segment region were used to synthesize first-strand cDNA for the TCR alpha and beta chains. Each cDNA library was double barcoded, with a SMART-Mk sample barcode plus Illumina barcodes, to control for contamination. TruSeq adapter sequences and Illumina sample barcodes were added in two successive PCR steps. The TCR alpha and beta cDNA libraries were sequenced on the Illumina HiSeq platform using custom primers. As for how the authors treated the data: Unique molecular identifiers were extracted from raw reads with MiGEC, and CDR3 positions were determined with MiXCR. For each individual, recombination models were inferred using an EM algorithm with the repgenHMM and IGoR tools. Shared clonotypes were analyzed with the tcR package in R, and sharing was normalized by the product of cloneset sizes. Out-of-frame nonproductive sequences were analyzed to study raw recombination free of thymic and clonal selection effects. Clones were called with MiXCR by TCRdb after fastp trimmed the public reads at Q25, and only in-frame beta chains were retained. Records with the same CDR3 protein are collapsed into one entry carrying the most frequent genes and DNA. None of the V and J calls come from the authors' own analysis; TCRdb made them. The sample table records 350,000 to 450,000 distinct CDR3 sequences; about 18% of these occur just once. Approximately 12% of the sample is held by the ten biggest clonotypes.

Taken from cysteine to phenylalanine, the CDR3 has 17 residues. CDR3 DNA is the only sequence kept; it has 51 bases, read in frame from the first base. The germline V gene yields SGHRS for CDR1 and YFSETQ for CDR2. For this chain, trimming is 2 bases at the V end and 8 bases at the J end, and the number of junction bases without a gene match is 11. In this chain, TRBV5-1 is recombined with TRBJ2-1; TRBD1 fits 12 bases in the junction. The sequenced sample consisted of naive T cells sorted from blood. What the cell subset or site label conveys for this sample: cells isolated with a human naive T-cell isolation kit. This TCR derives from a man between 50 and 59 years old in good health. The CDR3 reads as follows: CASSFRDRGHIIYEQFF. The sequenced DNA is TGCGCCAGCAGCTTCCGGGACAGGGGGCATATAATCTATGAGCAGTTCTTC. Outside the CDR3, residues come from the reference TRBV5-1 and TRBJ2-1 proteins, so the full variable domain is: KAGVTQTPRYLIKTRGQQVTLSCSPISGHRSVSWYQQTPGQGLQFLFEYFSETQRNKGNFPGRFSGRQFSNSRSEMNVSTLELGDSALYLCASSFRDRGHIIYEQFFGPGTRLTVL.